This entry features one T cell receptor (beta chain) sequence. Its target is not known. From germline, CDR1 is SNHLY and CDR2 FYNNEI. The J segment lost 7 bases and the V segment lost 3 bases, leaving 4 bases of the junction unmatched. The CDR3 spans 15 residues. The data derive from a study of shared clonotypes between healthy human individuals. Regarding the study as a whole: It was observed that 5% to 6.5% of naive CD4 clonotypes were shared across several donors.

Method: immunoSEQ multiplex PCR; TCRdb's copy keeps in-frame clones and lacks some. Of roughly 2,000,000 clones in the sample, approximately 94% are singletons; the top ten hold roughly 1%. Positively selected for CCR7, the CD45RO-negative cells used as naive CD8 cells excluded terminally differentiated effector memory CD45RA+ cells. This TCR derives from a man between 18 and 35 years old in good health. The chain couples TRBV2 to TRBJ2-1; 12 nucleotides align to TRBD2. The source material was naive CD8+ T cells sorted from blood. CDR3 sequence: CASSDRLAGVNEQFF. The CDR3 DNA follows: TGTGCCAGCAGTGATAGACTAGCGGGAGTGAATGAGCAGTTCTTC.